This TCR beta chain is from a study of memory CD4+ T cells and cytomegalovirus serostatus. Whole-study findings and limits: Suggested: most of the CMV-linked TCR signature lies in CD4+ memory cells.

The sort gate was single viable CD3+CD4+CD8-CD45RO+ cells for memory CD4+ T cells. Using immunoSEQ multiplex PCR, the repertoire was profiled, and TCRdb retains in-frame clones only, with some absent. The table lists roughly 76,000 clones, under 80% of them singletons. As regards this clone: Its specificity is not known.

Germline V gene data show CDR1 as SGDLS and CDR2 as YYNGEE. The CDR3 is made up of 16 amino acids. Germline trimming cut 0 bases from V and 8 bases from J; bases unmatched to any gene: 12. Input material: memory CD4+ T cells from blood. The V gene is TRBV9, the J gene TRBJ1-1; the match to TRBD1 covers 8 bases. The origin of this receptor is an adult in good health and CMV-seropositive. The chain's CDR3 is CASSVGDRRRSLEAFF. The DNA of the CDR3 is TGTGCCAGCAGCGTAGGGGACAGGAGAAGATCTCTCGAAGCTTTCTTT.